This T cell receptor (beta chain) was sequenced for a study of shared clonotypes between healthy human individuals. There are 11 residues in the CDR3. The ends were cut back, 5 bases at V and 6 bases at J, with 8 bases in the middle. Germline assignment: CDR1 SEHNR and CDR2 FQNEAQ (reference sequence). Sequenced by immunoSEQ multiplex PCR; TCRdb stores in-frame clones only, minus some. Of 850,000 to 1,200,000 clones in the sample, 65% to 80% are singletons; the top ten hold approximately 1.5%. Material: memory CD4+ T cells sorted from blood. The subset was: CD45RA-negative fraction. This receptor was taken from a young man in good health. This chain links TRBV7-9 with TRBJ2-7; D is ambiguous. In DNA, the CDR3 is TGTGCCAGCAGCCCCCAGGCCGAGCAGTACTTC. This sequence encodes CASSPQAEQYF.